These T cell receptor beta chains were read from a single sample in a study of beta chain features in type 1 diabetes. TCRdb keeps only in-frame clones here, not all; method: immunoSEQ multiplex PCR. The top ten clones hold about 1.5% of a sample with about 140,000 clones, less than 9% of them seen once. The sample taken for sequencing was central memory CD4+ T cells from blood. The receptor set was obtained from a woman in her 30s in good health. Each CDR3 is given with its conserved first and last residue. The order of the fields is clone size, J gene, V gene, D gene, CDR3 protein, CDR3 DNA. The D gene is left open where the match is weak. The size of a clone is reported for some rows only, either as once, few or many, or as a class for expanded clones.

few TRBJ1-5 TRBV28 . CASSQGWGQPQHF TGTGCCAGCAGTCAGGGCTGGGGTCAGCCCCAGCATTTT
. TRBJ2-1 TRBV7-9 . CASSLGGSNNNEQFF TGTGCCAGCAGCTTAGGGGGCAGCAATAACAATGAGCAGTTCTTC
. TRBJ2-3 TRBV4-2 TRBD2 CASRTTSGRTTDTQYF TGTGCCAGCAGGACGACTAGCGGGAGAACGACAGATACGCAGTATTTT
. TRBJ1-3 TRBV29-1 . CSAKGVLRNTIYF TGCAGCGCTAAAGGGGTTCTCAGAAACACCATATATTTT
once TRBJ1-1 TRBV19 TRBD1 CASEQGGFTEAFF TGTGCCAGTGAACAGGGGGGATTCACTGAAGCTTTCTTT
few TRBJ2-1 TRBV7-8 TRBD2 CASSLGAGRNEQFF TGTGCCAGCAGCTTAGGAGCGGGGCGAAATGAGCAGTTCTTC
. TRBJ2-1 TRBV28 TRBD2 CASRLAGGLDEQFF TGTGCCAGCAGATTAGCGGGAGGGCTGGATGAGCAGTTCTTC
. TRBJ2-7 TRBV28 TRBD2 CASTGLAGISYEQCF TGTGCCAGCACGGGACTAGCGGGAATCTCCTACGAGCAGTGCTTC
. TRBJ2-3 TRBV25-1 TRBD2 CASSVGRADTQYF TGTGCCAGCAGTGTCGGGAGGGCTGATACGCAGTATTTT
. TRBJ2-1 TRBV15 TRBD2 CATSNGLAGGAGEQFF TGTGCCACCAGCAATGGACTAGCGGGAGGGGCGGGTGAGCAGTTCTTC
few TRBJ2-2 TRBV18 . CASSQMGGANTGELFF TGTGCCAGCTCTCAAATGGGGGGAGCGAACACCGGGGAGCTGTTTTTT
. TRBJ2-7 TRBV10-3 TRBD2 CAISESIGGAGEQYF TGTGCCATCAGTGAGTCGATCGGGGGGGCAGGCGAGCAGTACTTC
many TRBJ1-2 TRBV18 . CASSPPGQSMSYTF TGTGCCAGCTCACCACCGGGGCAGTCGATGAGCTACACCTTC
. TRBJ2-1 TRBV18 TRBD2 CASSPGAGGRFNEQFF TGTGCCAGCTCACCCGGAGCCGGGGGGAGATTCAATGAGCAGTTCTTC
few TRBJ2-3 TRBV5-5 . CASSLAPSLADTQYF TGTGCCAGCAGCTTGGCCCCCTCCCTCGCGGATACGCAGTATTTT
. TRBJ2-5 TRBV21-1 . CASSWMPPRGETQYF TGTGCCAGCAGCTGGATGCCTCCCCGCGGGGAGACCCAGTACTTC
few TRBJ2-7 TRBV11-2 TRBD2 CASSSTSSPPYEQYF TGTGCCAGCAGCTCGACTAGCTCCCCCCCCTACGAGCAGTACTTC
many TRBJ2-3 TRBV19 TRBD2 CASSFFAGGTDTQYF TGTGCCAGTAGTTTTTTCGCGGGAGGCACAGATACGCAGTATTTT
few TRBJ2-6 TRBV5-1 . CASSLVGTSGANVLTF TGCGCCAGCAGCTTGGTGGGCACCTCTGGGGCCAACGTCCTGACTTTC
. TRBJ2-5 TRBV5-8 TRBD2 CASSLAGGREETQYF TGTGCCAGCAGCTTGGCGGGAGGCCGGGAAGAGACCCAGTACTTC
few TRBJ2-7 TRBV6-1 . CAISESQLENEQYF TGTGCCATCAGTGAGTCTCAACTAGAGAACGAGCAGTACTTC
few TRBJ2-3 TRBV2 TRBD2 CASSVEAGVLDTQYF TGTGCCAGCAGTGTAGAAGCGGGAGTTTTAGATACGCAGTATTTT
few TRBJ2-1 TRBV7-2 TRBD2 CASSLAGTSGRAWNEQFF TGTGCCAGCAGCTTAGCCGGGACTAGCGGGAGGGCGTGGAATGAGCAGTTCTTC
. TRBJ1-5 TRBV18 . CASSGTFGGEEQPQHF TGTGCCAGCTCCGGAACTTTCGGAGGGGAAGAACAGCCCCAGCATTTT
few TRBJ2-1 TRBV19 TRBD2 CASSISLAASYNEQFF TGTGCCAGTAGTATCTCACTAGCGGCCTCCTACAATGAGCAGTTCTTC
few TRBJ2-1 TRBV6-6 TRBD2 CASSRTSGPYNEQFF TGTGCCAGCAGCCGAACTAGCGGACCCTACAATGAGCAGTTCTTC
. TRBJ2-7 TRBV5-1 TRBD2 CASSFSSGSYEQYF TGCGCCAGCAGCTTTTCCAGCGGGAGCTACGAGCAGTACTTC
few TRBJ2-3 TRBV27 TRBD2 CASSPAGGLAGLYTQYF TGTGCCAGCAGTCCGGCCGGGGGGCTAGCGGGATTGTATACGCAGTATTTT
many TRBJ2-6 TRBV7-2 TRBD2 CASSPREGGSGANVLTF TGTGCCAGCAGTCCTCGGGAGGGCGGCTCTGGGGCCAACGTCCTGACTTTC
few TRBJ2-1 TRBV7-3 TRBD1 CASSLTRDRGYNEQFF TGTGCCAGCAGCTTAACTCGGGACAGGGGTTACAATGAGCAGTTCTTC
. TRBJ2-2 TRBV5-1 . CASSQGLRPNTGELFF TGCGCCAGCAGCCAGGGGCTCCGGCCGAACACCGGGGAGCTGTTTTTT
many TRBJ2-7 TRBV7-9 TRBD2 CASSSGLAAMNF TGTGCCAGCAGCTCGGGACTAGCGGCAATGAACTTC
few TRBJ2-7 TRBV7-8 . CASSLVGTSPYEQYF TGTGCCAGCAGCTTGGTGGGGACTTCCCCCTACGAGCAGTACTTC
. TRBJ2-5 TRBV27 . CASSNGASGFQETQYF TGTGCCAGCAGTAATGGGGCCTCCGGGTTTCAAGAGACCCAGTACTTC